The 30 T cell receptor beta chains given below trace back to one sample, sequenced in a study of CD8+ T cells in alopecia areata. Investigators isolated RNA and reverse transcribed it into cDNA to act as the sequencing template. Data came from immunoSEQ multiplex PCR; TCRdb stores just in-frame clones and leaves some out. The sample records 55,000 to 70,000 clones, approximately 46% being singletons. This material consisted of CD8+ T cells sorted from blood, taken at week 0. The receptors here all came from a human donor with alopecia areata.

This clone was counted only a few times. V usage is TRBV9 and J usage is TRBJ1-1, with D unclear. The V gene's germline CDR1 is SGDLS and CDR2 YYNGEE. The germline V and J ends were trimmed by 3 bases and 1 base, with 16 bases remaining between them. The CDR3 totals 16 residues. The CDR3 nucleotides are TGTGCCAGCAGCGGAGGACGGAGCACCGGGAACACTGAAGCTTTCTTT. Protein: CASSGGRSTGNTEAFF.

The chain recombines TRBV6-5 with TRBJ2-4; TRBD1 agrees at 10 bases. Germline CDR1 reads MNHEY; CDR2 reads SVGAGI. The CDR3 totals 14 residues. V dropped 5 bases and J dropped 7; count of bases not matched to a gene: 5. The CDR3 reads CASSPPGQGNIQYF. DNA of the CDR3: TGTGCCAGCAGTCCCCCGGGACAGGGGAACATTCAGTACTTC.

The chain recombines TRBV7-8 with TRBJ2-1; a possible D gene is TRBD2 (6 bases). Germline V CDR1 and CDR2: SGHVS, FQNEAQ. The CDR3 spans 15 residues. Trimming took 5 bases from V and 0 from J, leaving 11 bases between them. The CDR3 is CASSQGLSSYNEQFF. DNA for the CDR3: TGTGCCAGCAGCCAAGGACTAAGCTCCTACAATGAGCAGTTCTTC.

This rearrangement joins TRBV29-1 to TRBJ2-7; D is perhaps TRBD1 (6 bases). Germline V gene data show CDR1 as SQVTM and CDR2 as ANQGSEA. CDR3 size: 14 residues. Between the trimmed V and J ends, which lost 6 bases and 3 bases, there was a span of 18 bases. The CDR3 is CSVVWTAKLYEQYF. In DNA form, the CDR3 reads TGCAGCGTAGTCTGGACAGCAAAACTCTACGAGCAGTACTTC.

J is TRBJ2-1 and V is TRBV9; TRBD2 matches 11 bases. Trimming at V came to 0 bases and at J to 11 bases, leaving 7 bases not matched to a gene. This CDR3 region has 15 residues. Germline CDR1 is SGDLS and CDR2 is YYNGEE. CDR3 amino acids: CASSVGSSGRPKQFF. The DNA for the CDR3 is TGTGCCAGCAGCGTAGGTTCTAGCGGGAGGCCGAAGCAGTTCTTC.

Details on this clone: Other DNA variants within this sample encode the same CDR3. This chain joins TRBV9 and TRBJ2-7; D gene uncertain. Germline-derived CDR1 and CDR2 are SGDLS and YYNGEE. V lost 0 bases to trimming and J lost 0 bases, with 4 bases between them. The CDR3 consists of 13 residues. The CDR3 DNA is TGTGCCAGCAGCGTAGGGAGCTCCTACGAGCAGTACTTC. It encodes CASSVGSSYEQYF.

The CDR3 spells CASSSIGIYNEQFF. The CDR3 DNA reads as TGTGCCAGCAGCAGCATAGGGATATACAATGAGCAGTTCTTC. V is TRBV28 and J is TRBJ2-1, with unresolved D. Germline-derived CDR1 and CDR2 are MDHEN and SYDVKM. This CDR3 region has 14 residues. V lost 6 bases and J lost 4, with 13 bases in between.

This clone came up a few times. The chain couples TRBV29-1 to TRBJ2-7; no reliable D call. In germline, CDR1 is SQVTM, CDR2 ANQGSEA. V was shortened by 4 bases and J by 2 bases, with 12 bases between the two germline ends. This CDR3 is 13 amino acids long. This CDR3 is CSVGGSIPYEQYF. CDR3 coding DNA: TGCAGCGTTGGTGGGTCTATCCCCTACGAGCAGTACTTC.

The V gene is TRBV2, the J gene TRBJ2-5; 11 bases line up with TRBD2. Germline V gives CDR1 SNHLY, CDR2 FYNNEI. Trimming at V came to 7 bases and at J to 5 bases, leaving 3 bases not matched to a gene. This CDR3 spans 13 amino acids. The CDR3 bases are TGTGCCAGCAAGTTAGCGGGAGGGGAGACCCAGTACTTC. This translates into CASKLAGGETQYF.

The chain links TRBV4-1 to TRBJ2-2; 7 bases are shared with TRBD2. The CDR3 extends over 15 amino acids. V lost 3 bases, J lost 6 bases, and 7 bases stayed unmatched. CDR1 and CDR2 (germline): MGHRA, YSYEKL. The CDR3 loop reads CASSQRGGLSGELFF. CDR3 bases: TGCGCCAGCAGCCAGAGGGGAGGGCTTTCCGGGGAGCTGTTTTTT.

This clone was picked up a small number of times. The genes are TRBV29-1 and TRBJ2-1; D gene unclear. Deletions cut 3 bases from V and 6 bases from J, with 6 bases between. Looked up from germline, CDR1 is SQVTM and CDR2 is ANQGSEA. The CDR3 runs 11 residues. CDR3: CSVDGSNEQFF. CDR3 bases: TGCAGCGTTGATGGTAGCAATGAGCAGTTCTTC.

V usage is TRBV4-1 and J usage is TRBJ2-3; TRBD1 matches at 7 bases. CDR1 and CDR2 (germline): MGHRA, YSYEKL. V shed 4 bases and J 0 bases; nucleotides not matched to a gene: 10. There are 17 residues in the CDR3. For the CDR3, the DNA is TGCGCCAGCAGCCTCCTACTACCGGGACAGAGCACAGATACGCAGTATTTT. This codes for CASSLLLPGQSTDTQYF.

The gene calls are TRBV29-1 and TRBJ2-2, with 11 positions matching TRBD2. J gave up 0 bases and V 4 bases, and 4 bases lay outside the gene matches. Germline CDR1 and CDR2: SQVTM and ANQGSEA. The CDR3 runs to 16 residues. The CDR3 DNA sequence: TGCAGCGTTGCGACTAGCGGGGAACCGAACACCGGGGAGCTGTTTTTT. Protein sequence: CSVATSGEPNTGELFF.

This clone was found a few times. The chain employs TRBV7-3 and TRBJ2-2, with a weak D call TRBD1 (6 bases). The V end lost 5 bases, the J end lost 9 bases, and 19 bases lay between the germline ends. Germline V gene sequence: CDR1 SGHTA, CDR2 FQGTGA. This CDR3 comprises 15 residues. CDR3 coding DNA: TGTGCCAGCAGCCTCGGGACACCCCTGGGGAGGGAGCTGTTTTTT. Its translation is CASSLGTPLGRELFF.

The sample holds a few counts of this clone. The rearrangement joins TRBV6-5 to TRBJ1-2; no firm D call. CDR3 length: 12 residues. The V gene lost 8 bases and the J gene lost 3 bases, with 10 bases spanning the gap. Germline CDR1 is MNHEY and CDR2 is SVGAGI. The CDR3 coding sequence is TGTGCCAGCGTCAGTAACGACTATGGCTACACCTTC. This translates into CASVSNDYGYTF.

The CDR3 coding sequence is TGCGCCAGCAGCCAAGAGGCAGGGGGGGAAAAACTGTTTTTT. The encoded protein is CASSQEAGGEKLFF. The chain is built from TRBV4-1 and TRBJ1-4, with 7 nucleotides matching TRBD1. V was clipped by 0 bases and J by 8 bases; unmatched bases: 3. Germline assignment: CDR1 MGHRA and CDR2 YSYEKL. This CDR3 is built from 14 residues.

V gene TRBV7-3 combines with J gene TRBJ2-1, with TRBD2 identical over 10 bases. V shed 2 bases and J 3 bases; nucleotides not matched to a gene: 22. CDR3 length: 22 amino acids. Germline V gives CDR1 SGHTA, CDR2 FQGTGA. In nucleotides, the CDR3 is TGTGCCAGCAGCTTAGCCCCTTGGTCTAGCGGGAGTTTGGCTCCCAACTACAATGAGCAGTTCTTC. As protein: CASSLAPWSSGSLAPNYNEQFF.

This clone has just one count. The V and J genes are TRBV7-9 and TRBJ2-3, with D tentatively TRBD2 (5 bases). Per germline, CDR1 SEHNR and CDR2 FQNEAQ (reference sequence). The V end lost 4 bases, the J end lost 3 bases, and 8 bases lay between the germline ends. This CDR3 is built from 13 residues. CDR3 amino acids: CASSSLETDTQYF. DNA of the CDR3: TGTGCCAGCAGCTCACTAGAGACAGATACGCAGTATTTT. Using reference TRBV7-9 and TRBJ2-3 for the parts outside the CDR3, the full variable domain is DTGVSQNPRHKITKRGQNVTFRCDPISEHNRLYWYRQTLGQGPEFLTYFQNEAQLEKSRLLSDRFSAERPKGSFSTLEIQRTEQGDSAMYLCASSSLETDTQYFGPGTRLTVL.

Turning to this clone: One junction end does not reproduce the germline sequence, and a read error may be involved. V usage is TRBV23-1 and J usage is TRBJ2-1; either TRBD1 or TRBD2 may supply D (5 bases each). TRBV23-1 is classed as an ORF, of uncertain function. CDR3 length: 14 amino acids. Written as DNA, the CDR3 is TGTGCCAGCAGCTTCTGGGGGAGCTACAATGAGCAGTTCTTC. Its translation: CASSFWGSYNEQFF.

The CDR3 bases are TGTGCCAGCAGCAGCAGACCTCACAATGAGCAGTTCTTC. Protein: CASSSRPHNEQFF. The chain joins TRBV6-1 to TRBJ2-1; D is ambiguous. V lost 6 bases and J 5 bases, leaving 11 bases between the germline ends. The CDR3 is made up of 13 amino acids. Germline values: CDR1 MNHNS, CDR2 SASEGT.

This clone has a handful of counts. The chain carries TRBV7-9 and TRBJ2-1; tentative D call: TRBD1 (5 bases). This CDR3 has 13 amino acids. Germline V gene data show CDR1 as SEHNR and CDR2 as FQNEAQ (reference sequence). Trimming took 5 bases from V and 5 from J, leaving 10 bases between them. The CDR3 here is CASSPRGNNEQFF. CDR3 DNA sequence: TGTGCCAGCAGCCCTAGGGGAAACAATGAGCAGTTCTTC.

Worth noting for this clone: The sample has other DNA sequences that encode this CDR3 too. The J gene is TRBJ2-7, the V gene TRBV29-1; 10 bases are a match to TRBD1. CDR1 and CDR2 (germline): SQVTM, ANQGSEA. The CDR3 has 12 residues. J lost 4 bases, V lost 5 bases, and 2 bases had no gene match. CDR3 DNA sequence: TGCAGCGTTCCGGGACAGGGGTACGAGCAGTACTTC. It yields the protein CSVPGQGYEQYF.

The DNA for the CDR3 is TGTGCCAGCAGTTCGGAAGGCTACAGGGGAGGGGAACTGTTTTTT. This translates into CASSSEGYRGGELFF. The V gene is TRBV27, the J gene TRBJ1-4; 7 bases map to TRBD1. Germline trimming cut 4 bases from V and 12 bases from J; bases unmatched to any gene: 14. Per germline, CDR1 MNHEY and CDR2 SMNVEV (reference sequence). The CDR3 sequence is 15 residues long. Variable domain in full (rest from reference TRBV27 and TRBJ1-4): EAQVTQNPRYLITVTGKKLTVTCSQNMNHEYMSWYRQDPGLGLRQIYYSMNVEVTDKGDVPEGYKVSRKEKRNFPLILESPSPNQTSLYFCASSSEGYRGGELFFGSGTQLSVL.

The V gene is TRBV6-5, the J gene TRBJ1-2; the match to TRBD1 covers 9 bases. CDR3 length equals 14 residues. Germline values: CDR1 MNHEY, CDR2 SVGAGI. Trimming removed 7 bases from V and 3 bases from J; junction bases left unmatched: 6. CDR3 sequence (DNA): TGTGCCAGCAAATCCCGGGACAGGGACTATGGCTACACCTTC. This gives the protein CASKSRDRDYGYTF.

J is TRBJ2-7 and V is TRBV28; D gene ambiguous. Per the germline V gene, CDR1 is MDHEN and CDR2 is SYDVKM. V gave up 6 bases and J gave up 3 bases, with 9 bases separating them. This CDR3 comprises 12 residues. CDR3 amino acids: CASSDFDYEQYF. For the CDR3, the DNA is TGTGCCAGCAGCGACTTTGACTACGAGCAGTACTTC.

This clone was seen only a few times. The V call is TRBV9, the J call TRBJ2-5; maybe TRBD2 (6 bases). Germline CDR1 reads SGDLS; CDR2 reads YYNGEE. V lost 0 bases and J 2 bases, leaving 14 bases between the germline ends. The CDR3 runs 16 residues. CDR3 sequence: CASSVGVRREQETQYF. The DNA for the CDR3 is TGTGCCAGCAGCGTAGGGGTCCGGAGGGAGCAAGAGACCCAGTACTTC.

The chain carries TRBV25-1 and TRBJ1-2; D is undetermined. Trimming shortened V by 6 bases and J by 7 bases, and 15 bases separated the two germline ends. Germline V gene data show CDR1 as MGHDK and CDR2 as SYGVNS. CDR3 length equals 13 residues. The CDR3 loop reads CASSLGGEVGYTF. The CDR3 DNA reads as TGTGCCAGCAGCCTCGGTGGAGAGGTTGGCTACACCTTC.

The chain couples TRBV11-2 to TRBJ1-2, with TRBD1 as a possible D gene (6 bases). V lost 6 bases and J 8 bases, leaving 19 bases between the germline ends. Germline CDR1 SGHAT, CDR2 FQNNGV. This CDR3 comprises 14 residues. CDR3 DNA sequence: TGTGCCAGCAGACAGCCAGGACAGTTCAACGGCTACACCTTC. Translated, it gives CASRQPGQFNGYTF.

This clone was detected only a few times. This rearrangement joins TRBV6-5 to TRBJ1-2; maybe TRBD1 (5 bases). Germline V gene data show CDR1 as MNHEY and CDR2 as SVGAGI. The CDR3 is 12 residues long. V was pared by 6 bases and J by 8 bases, with 13 bases between. CDR3 in DNA: TGTGCCAGCAGGGGGCTACAAAACGGCTACACCTTC. As protein: CASRGLQNGYTF.

The chain links TRBV9 to TRBJ1-1; no firm D call. The germline gives CDR1 SGDLS, CDR2 YYNGEE. There are 13 residues in the CDR3. Between the trimmed V and J ends, which lost 4 bases and 5 bases, there was a span of 12 bases. CDR3 amino acids: CASSPGDQTEAFF. The DNA for the CDR3 is TGTGCCAGCAGCCCGGGTGACCAGACTGAAGCTTTCTTT. The full variable domain, in which reference TRBV9 and TRBJ1-1 provide the parts outside the CDR3, is DSGVTQTPKHLITATGQRVTLRCSPRSGDLSVYWYQQSLDQGLQFLIQYYNGEERAKGNILERFSAQQFPDLHSELNLSSLELGDSALYFCASSPGDQTEAFFGQGTRLTVV.